Below, 28 T cell receptor beta chains from the same sample are listed, as sequenced in a study of shared clonotypes between healthy human individuals. Generated by immunoSEQ multiplex PCR, the TCRdb table keeps only in-frame clones and is missing some. The sample comprises some 96,000 clones, around 43% of which are singletons, and about 14% rests with the top ten. Material: PBMCs. The receptors come from a middle-aged woman in good health. Some clones in this sample may be carry-over from other donors' samples.

This clone was recorded only once. One base away lies a much larger clone, so this may be a sequencing read error. Different DNA sequences within this sample yield the same CDR3. CDR3 coding DNA: TGTGCCAGCAGCTTAGTAGGGGGAGAGACCCAGTACTTC. Amino acid sequence: CASSLVGGETQYF. The chain couples TRBV7-9 to TRBJ2-5; tentative D call: TRBD1 (6 bases). Germline V lookup: CDR1 SEHNR, CDR2 FQNEAQ (reference sequence). This CDR3 is built from 13 residues. V was shortened by 1 base and J by 4 bases, with 7 bases between the two germline ends.

The gene calls are TRBV4-1 and TRBJ1-1, with 9 bases that match TRBD1. After removal of 3 bases from V and 4 bases from J, the junction contained 3 bases not matched to a gene. The CDR3 runs 14 residues. Germline V gives CDR1 MGHRA, CDR2 YSYEKL. CDR3 residues: CASSQEQGATEAFF. The CDR3 DNA is TGCGCCAGCAGCCAGGAACAGGGGGCCACTGAAGCTTTCTTT.

Comments on this clone: It may be a read error: a sequence one base away is much more abundant. The chain recombines TRBV2 with TRBJ2-1; no clear D gene. The CDR3 has 15 residues. CDR1 is SNHLY and CDR2 is FYNNEI in the germline V gene. V shed 3 bases and J shed 6 bases, with 15 bases lying between them. The CDR3 loop reads CASSDQTGAGNEQFF. For the CDR3, the DNA is TGTGCCAGCAGTGATCAGACCGGTGCCGGCAATGAGCAGTTCTTC.

In this sample, this clone turned up many times. The genes are TRBV4-1 and TRBJ2-5; 9 bases match TRBD1. This CDR3 comprises 15 residues. J was trimmed by 11 bases and V by 4 bases; bases with no gene match: 14. Germline V gene data show CDR1 as MGHRA and CDR2 as YSYEKL. The CDR3 reads CASSRLGDRAYEQYF. The CDR3 coding sequence is TGCGCCAGCAGCCGGTTAGGGGACAGGGCCTATGAGCAGTACTTC.

On this clone itself: A much more abundant neighbour one base away suggests this may be a read error. At the DNA level, this CDR3 is encoded by other sequences in the same sample as well. CDR3 region: CASSLGTNEKLFF. The CDR3 bases are TGCGCCAGCAGCTTGGGCACTAACGAAAAACTGTTTTTT. V usage is TRBV5-1 and J usage is TRBJ1-4, with D uncertain. The V gene's germline CDR1 is SGHRS and CDR2 YFSETQ. The CDR3 has 13 amino acids.

This clone was recorded a few times. The rearrangement links TRBV6-8 to TRBJ2-7; a weak D match, TRBD1 (6 bases). Germline CDR1 is MNHGY and CDR2 is SAAAGT. V lost 8 bases and J lost 4, with 15 bases in between. The CDR3 is made up of 13 amino acids. CDR3 coding DNA: TGTGCCAGCCCTAAACAGGGTATGTACGAGCAGTACTTC. It codes for CASPKQGMYEQYF.

V and J are TRBV28 and TRBJ2-7, with 9 nucleotides matching TRBD1. The CDR3 extends over 16 amino acids. Germline CDR1 is MDHEN and CDR2 is SYDVKM. The V and J ends lost 4 bases and 4 bases, in that order; junction bases with no gene match: 11. CDR3 nucleotide sequence: TGTGCCAGCAGTTCGCCGGACAGGGGTTTTGGGTACGAGCAGTACTTC. Its translation: CASSSPDRGFGYEQYF.

In this sample, this clone turned up a few times. The rearrangement links TRBV28 to TRBJ2-1; D remains unclear. There are 15 residues in the CDR3. V was shortened by 5 bases and J by 7 bases, with 18 bases between the two germline ends. CDR1 is MDHEN, CDR2 SYDVKM, per germline. This chain's CDR3 is CASSPKADAFNEQFF. The CDR3 DNA sequence: TGTGCCAGCAGTCCCAAGGCAGATGCTTTTAATGAGCAGTTCTTC.

This clone was seen just once. This chain's CDR3 is CSVDPWMDTEAFF. CDR3 DNA: TGCAGCGTTGATCCGTGGATGGACACTGAAGCTTTCTTT. The rearrangement links TRBV29-1 to TRBJ1-1; D is ambiguous. The CDR3 is 13 amino acids. Germline V gene data show CDR1 as SQVTM and CDR2 as ANQGSEA. The ends were cut back, 3 bases at V and 3 bases at J, with 11 bases in the middle.

This clone was seen repeatedly, ten times or more. Other nucleotide sequences in the sample specify the same CDR3. For the CDR3, the DNA is TGTGCCAGCAGCTTGGGCGCGGGAGATGAGCAGTTCTTC. This codes for CASSLGAGDEQFF. V usage is TRBV5-4 and J usage is TRBJ2-1; the match to TRBD2 covers 7 bases. This CDR3 spans 13 amino acids. Unmatched junction bases numbered 2, after V lost 0 bases and J lost 8 bases. Germline V CDR1 and CDR2: SGHNT, YYREEE (reference sequence).

This clone has only one observation. The DNA for the CDR3 is TGTGCCAGCAGCGGGGGACTAGCGGGAAACAATGAGCAGTTCTTC. Residues: CASSGGLAGNNEQFF. The J gene is TRBJ2-1, the V gene TRBV5-4, with 13 nucleotides matching TRBD2. The trim removed 4 bases at V and 5 bases at J, leaving 3 bases unmatched. The V gene's germline CDR1 is SGHNT and CDR2 YYREEE (reference sequence). The CDR3 covers 15 residues. The variable domain in full, with the rest retrieved from reference TRBV5-4 and TRBJ2-1, is ETGVTQSPTHLIKTRGQQVTLRCSSQSGHNTVSWYQQALGQGPQFIFQYYREEENGRGNFPPRFSGLQFPNYSSELNVNALELDDSALYLCASSGGLAGNNEQFFGPGTRLTVL.

The J gene is TRBJ1-3, the V gene TRBV30; D gene unclear. This CDR3 comprises 15 residues. CDR1 and CDR2 from the germline V gene are GTSNPN and SVGIG (reference sequence). Trimming removed 1 base from V and 0 bases from J, with 10 bases in between. CDR3 sequence: CAWSGPSYSGNTIYF. CDR3 nucleotide sequence: TGTGCCTGGAGTGGTCCCAGTTACTCTGGAAACACCATATATTTT.

Only a few counts were recorded for this clone. V gene TRBV18 combines with J gene TRBJ2-7, with D perhaps matching TRBD1 (6 bases). Trimming shortened V by 2 bases and J by 1 base, and 12 bases separated the two germline ends. The CDR3 has 15 residues. Germline CDR1 is KGHSH and CDR2 is LQKENI. The CDR3 region has the DNA TGTGCCAGCTCACCATCAGGGGCGCGGTCCTACGAGCAGTACTTC. Protein product: CASSPSGARSYEQYF. Full variable domain (remainder filled in from reference TRBV18 and TRBJ2-7): NAGVMQNPRHLVRRRGQEARLRCSPMKGHSHVYWYRQLPEEGLKFMVYLQKENIIDESGMPKERFSAEFPKEGPSILRIQQVVRGDSAAYFCASSPSGARSYEQYFGPGTRLTVT.

In the case of this clone: This is likely an artifact of a read error, given a far larger clone one base away. CDR3 in amino acids: CASSPYNEQFF. In DNA form, the CDR3 reads TGTGCCAGCAGTCCCTACAATGAGCAGTTCTTC. The chain is built from TRBV25-1 and TRBJ2-1, with D hard to call. The CDR3 is made up of 11 amino acids. Looked up from germline, CDR1 is MGHDK and CDR2 is SYGVNS. Trimming pared 5 bases from V and 2 bases from J, leaving 1 base between.

CDR3 sequence: CASSGVSGIETQYF. DNA for the CDR3: TGTGCCAGCAGTGGGGTTAGCGGGATTGAGACCCAGTACTTC. This chain joins TRBV2 and TRBJ2-5; 8 nucleotides align to TRBD2. Trimming at V came to 4 bases and at J to 5 bases, leaving 6 bases not matched to a gene. The CDR3 totals 14 residues. Germline values: CDR1 SNHLY, CDR2 FYNNEI.

A few counts support this clone. The V and J genes are TRBV28 and TRBJ1-1, with a tentative D call TRBD1 (5 bases). CDR3 length: 13 residues. The ends were cut back, 6 bases at V and 6 bases at J, with 14 bases in the middle. The germline gives CDR1 MDHEN, CDR2 SYDVKM. The CDR3 sequence: CASRTHGDAEAFF. CDR3 DNA sequence: TGTGCCAGCAGGACTCACGGGGACGCTGAAGCTTTCTTT.

This clone was counted ten times or more. V and J are TRBV5-1 and TRBJ2-5; D is uncertain. V was cut by 0 bases and J by 4 bases, with 10 bases left in between. Germline assignment: CDR1 SGHRS and CDR2 YFSETQ. The CDR3 contains 14 residues. CDR3 amino acids: CASSLGGFSETQYF. The CDR3 nucleotides read TGCGCCAGCAGCTTGGGTGGATTTTCAGAGACCCAGTACTTC. Full variable domain (remainder filled in from reference TRBV5-1 and TRBJ2-5): KAGVTQTPRYLIKTRGQQVTLSCSPISGHRSVSWYQQTPGQGLQFLFEYFSETQRNKGNFPGRFSGRQFSNSRSEMNVSTLELGDSALYLCASSLGGFSETQYFGPGTRLLVL.

This clone was picked up many times. The same CDR3 also results from other DNA sequences found in this sample. The rearrangement uses TRBV10-3 and TRBJ2-5; tentatively, D is TRBD2 (5 bases). Germline V gene lookup returns CDR1 ENHRY and CDR2 SYGVKD. This CDR3 comprises 15 residues. The V end was cut by 4 bases, the J end by 4 bases, with 16 bases between. CDR3 residues: CAISGGLASSETQYF. CDR3 coding DNA: TGTGCCATCAGTGGCGGTCTAGCATCGTCAGAGACCCAGTACTTC.

V is TRBV4-2 and J is TRBJ2-3; D possibly uses TRBD1 or TRBD2 (5 bases each). Germline V gene data show CDR1 as LGHNA and CDR2 as YNFKEQ. Trimming cost V 3 bases and J 0 bases, with 7 bases left between them. The CDR3 is 14 amino acids. This CDR3 reads CASSQGRSTDTQYF. The CDR3 DNA reads TGTGCCAGCAGCCAGGGACGTAGCACAGATACGCAGTATTTT.

The chain uses TRBV6-1 and TRBJ1-2; the match to TRBD1 covers 9 bases. The length of the CDR3 is 16 residues. Per the germline V gene, CDR1 is MNHNS and CDR2 is SASEGT. Trimming cost V 2 bases and J 4 bases; bases outside gene matches: 8. The CDR3 DNA is TGTGCCAGCAGTGAACCGGGACAGGGCGGATCCTATGGCTACACCTTC. Translated, it gives CASSEPGQGGSYGYTF.

This clone occurred a few times. The CDR3 DNA reads TGCAGTGCTAGATTGGGCGACGAGCAGTACTTC. This gives the protein CSARLGDEQYF. The chain recombines TRBV20-1 with TRBJ2-7, with D hard to call. Trimming shortened V by 2 bases and J by 5 bases, and 7 bases separated the two germline ends. CDR3 length: 11 residues. CDR1 and CDR2 (germline): DFQATT, SNEGSKA (reference sequence).

This sequence joins TRBV27 and TRBJ2-7, with 7 positions matching TRBD1. The CDR3 runs to 19 residues. In germline, CDR1 is MNHEY, CDR2 SMNVEV (reference sequence). The V segment lost 6 bases and the J segment 0 bases; nucleotides outside the gene matches: 20. This chain's CDR3 is CASSPETGRLRILSYEQYF. The CDR3 coding sequence is TGTGCCAGCAGCCCGGAGACAGGGCGGTTGCGGATTCTCTCCTACGAGCAGTACTTC.

The table lists this clone with many counts. The CDR3 protein is CASSQDPSGQPQETQYF. CDR3 DNA sequence: TGCGCCAGCAGCCAAGACCCTAGCGGACAGCCTCAAGAGACCCAGTACTTC. The rearrangement links TRBV4-3 to TRBJ2-5, with D possibly TRBD2 on 7 matching bases. The CDR3 consists of 17 residues. The germline V gene has CDR1 LGHNA and CDR2 YSLEER. V was trimmed by 0 bases and J by 2 bases, leaving 16 bases between them.

This clone was recorded at least ten times. CDR3 DNA sequence: TGTGCCTGGAGTAGGAGGGGATACGAGCAGTACTTC. Its translation: CAWSRRGYEQYF. This chain connects TRBV30 to TRBJ2-5; D is perhaps TRBD2 (6 bases). The DNA end favors TRBJ2-7, so the J call may be wrong. Germline CDR1 GTSNPN, CDR2 SVGIG (reference sequence). This CDR3 has 12 residues.

Concerning this clone itself: One junction end does not reproduce the germline sequence, and a read error may be involved. Other DNA sequences in this specimen translate into the identical CDR3. The chain employs TRBV7-2 and TRBJ2-1; 8 nucleotides align to TRBD2. The germline V gene has CDR1 SGHTA and CDR2 FQGNSA. The CDR3 spans 13 residues. The CDR3 sequence is CASSVGLGDGPFF. The CDR3 DNA follows: TGCGCCAGCAGCGTGGGACTAGGAGACGGGCCGTTCTTC.

This chain uses TRBV4-2 with TRBJ2-4, with 8 bases matching TRBD2. Trimming removed 0 bases from V and 8 bases from J; junction bases left unmatched: 6. The CDR3 spans 15 residues. Per the germline V gene, CDR1 is LGHNA and CDR2 is YNFKEQ. Here the CDR3 DNA reads TGTGCCAGCAGCCAAGAGGGCACGGGGGGGGACATTCAGTACTTC. This encodes CASSQEGTGGDIQYF.

The V gene is TRBV4-2, the J gene TRBJ2-2; the match to TRBD1 covers 9 bases. The germline gives CDR1 LGHNA, CDR2 YNFKEQ. Trimming cost V 2 bases and J 4 bases; bases outside gene matches: 2. The CDR3 extends over 15 amino acids. The CDR3: CASSQTGGRTGELFF. The CDR3 region has the DNA TGTGCCAGCAGCCAAACAGGGGGCCGCACCGGGGAGCTGTTTTTT.

The chain carries TRBV6-9 and TRBJ1-3; 7 positions match TRBD1. This CDR3 comprises 14 residues. Germline V lookup: CDR1 MNHGY, CDR2 SVAAGI. Trimming cost V 6 bases and J 2 bases; bases outside gene matches: 4. CDR3 amino acids: CASRGTVPGNTIYF. CDR3 DNA sequence: TGTGCCAGCAGGGGGACAGTCCCTGGAAACACCATATATTTT.